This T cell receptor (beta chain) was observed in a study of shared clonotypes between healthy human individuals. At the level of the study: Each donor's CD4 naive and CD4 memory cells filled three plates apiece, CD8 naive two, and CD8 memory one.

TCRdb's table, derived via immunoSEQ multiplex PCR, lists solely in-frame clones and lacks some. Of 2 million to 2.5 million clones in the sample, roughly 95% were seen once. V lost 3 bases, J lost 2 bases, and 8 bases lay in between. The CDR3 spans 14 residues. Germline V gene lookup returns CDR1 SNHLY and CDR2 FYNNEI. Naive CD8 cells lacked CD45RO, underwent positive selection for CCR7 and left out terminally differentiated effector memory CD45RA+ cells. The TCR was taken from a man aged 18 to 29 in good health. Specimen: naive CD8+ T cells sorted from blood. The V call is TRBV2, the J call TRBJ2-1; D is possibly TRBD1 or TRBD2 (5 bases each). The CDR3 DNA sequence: TGTGCCAGCAGTGACGGGGCTCCCTACAATGAGCAGTTCTTC. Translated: CASSDGAPYNEQFF. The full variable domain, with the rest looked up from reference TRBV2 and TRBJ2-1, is EPEVTQTPSHQVTQMGQEVILRCVPISNHLYFYWYRQILGQKVEFLVSFYNNEISEKSEIFDDQFSVERPDGSNFTLKIRSTKLEDSAMYFCASSDGAPYNEQFFGPGTRLTVL.